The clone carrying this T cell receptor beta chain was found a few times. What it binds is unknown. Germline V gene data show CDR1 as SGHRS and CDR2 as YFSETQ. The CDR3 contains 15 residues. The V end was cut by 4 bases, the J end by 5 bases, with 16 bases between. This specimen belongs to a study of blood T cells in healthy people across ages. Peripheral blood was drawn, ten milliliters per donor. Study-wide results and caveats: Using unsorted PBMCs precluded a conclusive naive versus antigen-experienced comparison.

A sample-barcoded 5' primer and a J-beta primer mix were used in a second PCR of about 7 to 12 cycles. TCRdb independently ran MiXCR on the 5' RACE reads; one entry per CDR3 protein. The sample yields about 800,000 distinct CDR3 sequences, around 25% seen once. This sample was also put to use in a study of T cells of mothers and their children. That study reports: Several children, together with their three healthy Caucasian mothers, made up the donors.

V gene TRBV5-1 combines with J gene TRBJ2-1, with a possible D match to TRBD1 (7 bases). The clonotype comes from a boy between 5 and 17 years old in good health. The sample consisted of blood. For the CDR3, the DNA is TGCGCCAGCAGCCCAGGACAGGAGGGGAACAATGAGCAGTTCTTC. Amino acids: CASSPGQEGNNEQFF.